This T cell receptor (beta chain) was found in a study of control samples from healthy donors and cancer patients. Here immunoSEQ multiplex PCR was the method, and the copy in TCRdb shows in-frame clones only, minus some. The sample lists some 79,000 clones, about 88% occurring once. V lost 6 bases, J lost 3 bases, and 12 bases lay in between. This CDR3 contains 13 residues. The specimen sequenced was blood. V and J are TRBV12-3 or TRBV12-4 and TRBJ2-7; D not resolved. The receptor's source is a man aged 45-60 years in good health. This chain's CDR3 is CASSSLGYYEQYF. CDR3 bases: TGTGCCAGCAGCTCGTTAGGGTACTACGAGCAGTACTTC.